This entry is about one T cell receptor (beta chain). Its antigen remains unidentified. No base qualities exist here, and no much larger clone lies one base off it. The V end loses 5 bases and the J end loses 2 bases, and a stretch of 17 bases separates them. From a lookup of the germline V gene, CDR1 and CDR2 are SGHAT and FQNNGV. From cysteine to phenylalanine, the CDR3 is 16 amino acids long. The entry retains the CDR3 DNA only, 48 bases that are in frame from base 1. In total, just over 650 healthy bone marrow donors made up the cohort. All cohort members were sampled while nominally healthy, although unrecorded immune exposures were likely present. The donor tested CMV seropositive, placing the donor among the 290 or so seropositive members of the cohort. Every donor gave a peripheral blood sample, and the peripheral blood mononuclear cells from that sample were used for TCR beta sequencing. The Qiagen DNeasy Blood Extraction Kit was used to extract genomic DNA from the blood cell samples.

This sample is drawn from a study of cytomegalovirus exposure and HLA in healthy donors (dated 2017 in TCRdb). Broadly, across the study: According to an earlier analysis of several hundred of the donors, roughly 180 million T cells yielded some 110 million unique TCR beta sequences and 276 Gb of sequence data. About 310 gigabases of sequencing data and approximately 85 million unique TCR sequences were included in an early release covering 500 to 750 HLA-typed donors. Among the approximately 430 genotyped donors, around 79% belonged to the genetic ancestry cluster associated with self-reported Caucasian donors. The aim of the study was to test whether cataloging public T cell receptors could identify signatures of past pathogen exposure. The study used immunosequencing to profile the T cell repertoires of around 600 subjects and linked those repertoires to cytomegalovirus serostatus. Along with the approximately 700-subject first cohort, a separate validation cohort of around 110 different subjects was used. High-throughput TCR immunosequencing, statistical association of individual TCRs with disease status, and machine learning were combined to predict cytomegalovirus infection status. A later analysis re-examined previously published TCR beta repertoires from about 670 donors and added high-resolution HLA genotyping to investigate patterns of TCR occurrence. Rather than drawing on any new phenotypic data, the later analysis identified candidate immune exposures from TCR beta sequences and the way those sequences occurred across donors. An earlier analysis of approximately 500 of the donors applied high-throughput TCR beta sequencing to assess whether each TCR beta V gene segment acted as functional or pseudogenic. Donor age, sex, ethnicity and CMV serostatus were compiled alongside the repertoire data. A later genetic analysis used genome-wide SNP genotypes for about 60% of the roughly 700 donors, treating that subset as a discovery cohort. Every repertoire in the discovery cohort had been generated on one and the same sequencing platform. HLA typing included class I and class II loci at four-digit resolution. The number of donors typed differed by locus, with 629-630 for A, B, C, DRB1 and DQB1, around 500 for DQA1, 600 to 610 for DPA1, and 472 for DPB1. Four or five DR-DQ haplotypes were handled as single units for association and clustering, since linkage in the cohort was strong. Among about 400 genotyped donors of the cohort, an average of about 220,000 unique TCR beta nucleotide sequences was sequenced per donor, of which about 18% were non-productive. Study-wide conclusions, independent of this receptor: Strong co-occurrence of HLA alleles, especially DR and DQ, made assigning TCR associations to individual alleles difficult. Linkage disequilibrium might explain the correlated functional status among segregating V segments, but an unknown experimental factor could not be excluded. In vitro tests confirmed that a few of the cytomegalovirus-associated TCR beta chains recognize cytomegalovirus antigens. CMV serostatus was the only immune exposure information available for the cohort. According to a later analysis, parvovirus B19, influenza, CMV and Epstein-Barr virus appeared linked to several top co-occurrence clusters. Only TCR beta chains were sequenced in this cohort, and the absence of alpha or paired-chain data limited detectable features. Because some donors lacked HLA typing at each locus, the association tests relied only on the typed subset. A later genetic analysis associated a missense DCLRE1C variant with V-gene and J-gene trimming of TCR beta chains, and an independent cohort replicated the association. Some IMGT-functional V segments, including TRBV6-2 and TRBV6-3, could not be told apart with the 87-base-pair reads, so those segments were excluded. A group of highly shared sequence variants was considered likely to be a technical artifact of the sequencing pipeline. In both the original and validation cohorts, the classifier was reported to diagnose cytomegalovirus status with high specificity and sensitivity. It was suggested by the authors that the approach could potentially be generalized to other disease states and immunological phenotypes. In the study, roughly 160 TCR beta chains were listed as associated with cytomegalovirus. A later analysis found that TCR association rates varied across HLA loci, with DRB1 alleles showing the most associated TCRs and HLA-C alleles the fewest. A further reported finding was that TCR beta sequences accurately predicted the HLA-A and HLA-B alleles for most subjects in the first cohort. A later analysis found that HLA-associated TCR beta chains were more clonally expanded and had lower generation probabilities than equally common non-associated chains. In a later genetic analysis, fewer N-insertions in productive TCRs were reported among donors in an Asian-associated ancestry cluster than the roughly 700-donor mean. Specific HLA alleles were associated with around 18,000 TCR beta sequences at a false discovery rate of 0.05 in a later analysis. According to a later analysis, most CMV-associated TCR beta chains appeared to be HLA-restricted, and the HLA associations seemed to be driven largely by CMV exposure. Roughly uniform sequencing depth across donors was assumed in presence/absence analyses, although this assumption may not hold. While some public TCRs were present in many individuals, most TCR sequences turned up only very rarely across donors. In an earlier analysis of 587 of the donors, most TCR beta V segments appeared in productive rearrangements about 87% or about 30% of the time, broadly matching IMGT annotations. Because counts were too low, 15 to 20 rarely observed V segments, including chromosome 9 orphons, were excluded from the earlier analysis of 587 of the donors.

The library came from the immunoSEQ multiplex PCR assay. The multiplex PCR relied on a mix of 60 forward primers for TCR Vbeta segments and 13 reverse primers for TCR Jbeta segments. The CDR3 region of rearranged TCR beta genes was amplified from genomic DNA with a multiplex PCR assay. On the Illumina HiSeq System, the amplified TCR beta libraries were sequenced as 87-base-pair reads. Under the source paper's analysis protocol: In a later analysis, about 80 million unique TCR beta chains were counted across the 666 repertoires, and roughly 11 million of these chains were shared by at least two donors. Raw reads were error-corrected and collapsed into unique sequences with a nearest-neighbor algorithm that merged closely related sequences to remove PCR and sequencing errors. V, D and J gene segments were assigned by aligning CDR3 sequences to IMGT reference sequences. For a sequence to be retained, a match of at least six nucleotides was required to both a V gene segment and a J gene segment. Rearrangements were called productive when the CDR3 lacked stop codons and stayed in frame with V and J; all others were non-productive. CDR3 was defined according to IMGT convention as the region running from the second conserved V-encoded cysteine to the conserved J-encoded phenylalanine. In an earlier analysis of around 540 of the donors, sequences lacking an unambiguous match to a single V gene segment were excluded. An earlier analysis of 550 to 650 of the donors classified V segments as functional when productive rearrangements were above 56.7% and as segregating when the standard deviation between donors was above 5%. To diagnose cytomegalovirus status from the catalog of TCR beta chain sequences, a statistical classification framework was built. In a later analysis, V and J genes were assigned by comparing TCR nucleotide sequences against IMGT/GENE-DB human TR gene sequences. The TCRdist pipeline was used in a later analysis to assign CDR3 sequences and most-parsimonious VDJ recombination scenarios. In a later analysis, each TCR beta chain was defined by its CDR3 amino acid sequence together with its V-gene family, and reads without a unique V-gene family were excluded. As a way to deal with suspected cross-contamination and a sequencing artifact, a later analysis dropped nearly 600 nucleotide sequences that were highly shared and had low generation probability. For each public chain, a later analysis derived a clonal expansion index from normalized ranks of inferred template counts within each repertoire. In a later analysis, generation probabilities were computed using a VDJ recombination model fitted to out-of-frame rearrangements, and the results were checked against IGoR. In a later analysis, TCR-TCR, TCR-HLA and TCR-CMV co-occurrence was scored with hypergeometric tests, and a repertoire-size bias correction was applied to TCR pairs. False discovery rates were estimated in a later analysis by permuting HLA or CMV assignments 20 times. In a later analysis, co-occurring TCRs were grouped using DBSCAN, and TCRdist sequence similarity was added for clustering within HLA-allele-positive subsets. Co-occurrence clustering excluded repertoires with fewer than 30,000 or more than 120,000 public chains, plus five with anomalous nucleotide sharing. Here the immuneACCESS table is served through TCRdb, limited to in-frame sequences with V and J called. Missing clones are a known gap in these copies; in checked studies unresolved V genes cover under half, and the rest lacks a known reason. The V and J calls and clone size were taken over from that table, and D and trimming were inferred from the DNA. Across this sample there are 100,000 to 150,000 clones, with roughly 9.6% seen only once. The ten largest clones take up roughly 7% of the sample.

The receptor chain draws on TRBV11-2 and TRBJ2-3; the best D guess is TRBD1, with 5 bases matching. Specimen: PBMCs. The receptor was derived from a woman aged 40 to 55 in good health and CMV-seropositive. DNA sequence: TGTGCCAGCAGCAGACAGTTAAGCCCATTCACAGATACGCAGTATTTT. Its amino acids are CASSRQLSPFTDTQYF.